In this sample, the clone carrying this T cell receptor beta chain is medium-sized. Its antigen is as yet unknown. Because this beta chain is a stray read in a library intended to capture alpha chains, its abundance should not be given much weight. This specimen belongs to a study of spatial heterogeneity in lung cancer. Study-level background: On average, each unique TCR and UMI combination appeared more than ten times in raw reads. The study, taken as a whole, reports: It was found that expanded intratumoral alpha and beta TCR counts tracked tumor mutation counts. Ubiquitous and regional nonsynonymous mutations were tracked by counts of ubiquitous and regional expanded TCRs, respectively.

Time point in this sample: sample taken at primary tumor resection. Unsorted whole RNA from tumor, nontumor lung or frozen PBMC underwent sequencing. Every cDNA TCR molecule received its own unique molecular identifier. TCRdb re-called the 5' RACE reads with MiXCR, one entry per CDR3 protein. The sample records about 1,500 distinct CDR3 sequences, over 9% being singletons. Germline V gives CDR1 LNHDA, CDR2 SQIVND (reference sequence). V lost 3 bases and J lost 0; bases outside the gene matches: 4. This CDR3 is 15 amino acids long. This chain joins TRBV19 and TRBJ2-5; 7 bases agree with TRBD2. Sequenced material: lung tumor tissue, taken at surgery. The sequence was collected from a female donor with early-stage non-small cell lung cancer. The CDR3 coding sequence is TGTGCCAGTAGTATGGAGCTAGCGGACCAAGAGACCCAGTACTTC. Its protein product is CASSMELADQETQYF.